Below are 32 T cell receptor beta chains sequenced from a single sample in a study of blood T cell repertoires in COVID-19. This table comes from immunoSEQ multiplex PCR, and its TCRdb copy is limited to in-frame clones, with some not included. The profile covers about 180,000 clones, with roughly nine tenths appearing a single time and roughly 2.9% taken by the ten largest. The sequenced sample was peripheral blood. The source of these receptors is a woman aged 25-40 years with active or convalescent COVID-19.

The V call is TRBV6-5, the J call TRBJ2-1; D is perhaps TRBD1 (6 bases). CDR3 length equals 16 residues. Trimming removed 1 base from V and 4 bases from J, with 14 bases in between. The germline CDR1 and CDR2 sequences are MNHEY and SVGAGI. CDR3 protein: CASSYLGQTKYNEQFF. CDR3 bases: TGTGCCAGCAGTTACTTAGGACAGACTAAGTACAATGAGCAGTTCTTC.

V and J are TRBV6-6 and TRBJ2-2; unclear D gene. This CDR3 comprises 13 residues. From germline, CDR1 is MNHNY and CDR2 SVGAGI (reference sequence). Trimming removed 2 bases at V and 6 bases at J, with 7 bases between. The CDR3 is CASSYNLAGELFF. The CDR3 coding sequence is TGTGCCAGCAGTTACAACTTGGCCGGGGAGCTGTTTTTT.

V is TRBV9 and J is TRBJ2-1; 7 nucleotides agree with TRBD2. Losses at the gene ends were 1 base for V and 6 bases for J; bases not matched to a gene: 4. Per the germline V gene, CDR1 is SGDLS and CDR2 is YYNGEE. CDR3 length: 14 residues. The CDR3 DNA reads as TGTGCCAGCAGCGTAAGGACTAGTACCAATGAGCAGTTCTTC. Translating gives CASSVRTSTNEQFF.

The rearrangement uses TRBV7-8 and TRBJ1-1; D gene uncertain. V gave up 4 bases and J gave up 7 bases, with 16 bases separating them. Germline V gene lookup returns CDR1 SGHVS and CDR2 FQNEAQ. The CDR3 runs 14 residues. The CDR3 loop is CASSSLSVGREAFF. DNA of the CDR3: TGTGCCAGCAGCTCATTGAGTGTTGGTCGTGAAGCTTTCTTT. Supplemented by reference TRBV7-8 and TRBJ1-1, the full variable domain reads GAGVSQSPRYKVAKRGQDVALRCDPISGHVSLFWYQQALGQGPEFLTYFQNEAQLDKSGLPSDRFFAERPEGSVSTLKIQRTQQEDSAVYLCASSSLSVGREAFFGQGTRLTVV.

The chain is built from TRBV4-1 and TRBJ1-1; perhaps TRBD1 as D (5 bases). The V and J ends lost 0 bases and 1 base respectively, with 12 bases between them. CDR1 and CDR2 (germline): MGHRA, YSYEKL. The CDR3 runs 16 residues. The CDR3 here is CASSQDRGGSNTEAFF. The CDR3 DNA reads as TGCGCCAGCAGCCAAGATCGGGGGGGATCGAACACTGAAGCTTTCTTT.

The chain carries TRBV4-2 and TRBJ2-1; 8 bases are a match to TRBD1. The CDR3 covers 16 residues. V trimming: 0 bases; J trimming: 9 bases; junction bases outside the gene matches: 10. The germline CDR1 and CDR2 sequences are LGHNA and YNFKEQ. CDR3 region: CASSQDLRQGAPEQFF. CDR3 sequence (DNA): TGTGCCAGCAGCCAAGATCTCCGGCAGGGGGCTCCTGAGCAGTTCTTC.

The chain recombines TRBV25-1 with TRBJ1-3; D is unresolved. The CDR3 is 16 residues long. V lost 7 bases and J 0 bases, leaving 16 bases between the germline ends. Germline assignment: CDR1 MGHDK and CDR2 SYGVNS. The CDR3 is CASTPAGGVSGNTIYF. As DNA, the CDR3 is TGTGCCAGCACCCCAGCAGGAGGTGTCTCTGGAAACACCATATATTTT.

The V gene is TRBV2, the J gene TRBJ2-7; TRBD2 is a possible D gene (6 bases). The V end lost 3 bases, the J end lost 9 bases, and 18 bases lay between the germline ends. CDR1 and CDR2 (germline): SNHLY, FYNNEI. This CDR3 region has 14 residues. CDR3: CASSDRREVTPQYF. The CDR3, as DNA: TGTGCCAGCAGTGATCGCAGGGAGGTTACGCCGCAGTACTTC.

This rearrangement joins TRBV6-5 to TRBJ1-1; the D is unclear. The CDR3 totals 13 residues. V lost 2 bases and J 4 bases, leaving 8 bases between the germline ends. Germline values: CDR1 MNHEY, CDR2 SVGAGI. The CDR3 DNA follows: TGTGCCAGCAGTTACATTCGGGGCACTGAAGCTTTCTTT. This encodes CASSYIRGTEAFF.

V and J are TRBV28 and TRBJ2-1, with D maybe TRBD1 (6 bases). Germline CDR1 and CDR2: MDHEN and SYDVKM. The V end lost 4 bases, the J end lost 0 bases, and 10 bases lay between the germline ends. This CDR3 spans 15 amino acids. CDR3 in DNA: TGTGCCAGCAGTTCAGGGGTAAACTCCTACAATGAGCAGTTCTTC. It is translated as CASSSGVNSYNEQFF.

This chain uses TRBV6-5 with TRBJ1-5; D not resolved. CDR3 length equals 14 residues. V dropped 2 bases and J dropped 4 bases, with 9 bases sitting between them. Germline lookup yields CDR1 MNHEY and CDR2 SVGAGI. CDR3 amino acids: CASSYQFTNQPQHF. The CDR3 DNA reads as TGTGCCAGCAGTTACCAATTCACTAATCAGCCCCAGCATTTT.

V is TRBV19 and J is TRBJ1-1; D is ambiguous. V was clipped by 4 bases and J by 0 bases, with 18 bases between them. Germline CDR1 LNHDA, CDR2 SQIVND (reference sequence). The CDR3 is 17 amino acids. As DNA, the CDR3 is TGTGCCAGTAGTAACCAACGGCGGGGTAACCTGAACACTGAAGCTTTCTTT. Residues: CASSNQRRGNLNTEAFF.

J is TRBJ1-6 and V is TRBV4-2; TRBD1 aligns across 7 bases. The CDR3 has 15 residues. Trimming took 4 bases from V and 7 from J; bases not matched to a gene: 7. Germline lookup yields CDR1 LGHNA and CDR2 YNFKEQ. DNA of the CDR3: TGTGCCAGCAGCCCCGTAGACAGGGCCAATTCACCCCTCCACTTT. It codes for CASSPVDRANSPLHF.

The chain recombines TRBV4-1 with TRBJ2-1, with TRBD2 matching over 12 bases. The length of the CDR3 is 18 residues. The J segment lost 7 bases and the V segment lost 3 bases, leaving 13 bases of the junction unmatched. CDR1 MGHRA and CDR2 YSYEKL come from the germline V gene. The CDR3 bases are TGCGCCAGCAGCCAGAAGGGGCTAAGACTAGCGGGGGATAATGAGCAGTTCTTC. Protein: CASSQKGLRLAGDNEQFF.

This sequence joins TRBV2 and TRBJ1-1; 9 nucleotides agree with TRBD1. V lost 8 bases, J lost 5 bases, and 6 bases stayed unmatched. There are 13 residues in the CDR3. Germline V CDR1 and CDR2: SNHLY, FYNNEI. Here the CDR3 reads CASLQGARTEAFF. CDR3 coding DNA: TGTGCCAGCTTACAGGGGGCTCGAACTGAAGCTTTCTTT.

The CDR3 DNA sequence: TGTGCCAGCAGTGAAAGGGCACGGACGGGGTATAATTCACCCCTCCACTTT. Encoded protein: CASSERARTGYNSPLHF. The rearrangement uses TRBV25-1 and TRBJ1-6, with D hard to call. V lost 2 bases to trimming and J lost 4 bases, with 15 bases between them. The CDR3 covers 17 residues. Germline loops: CDR1 MGHDK, CDR2 SYGVNS.

The chain carries TRBV12-3 or TRBV12-4 and TRBJ1-2; the match to TRBD1 covers 8 bases. V lost 4 bases to trimming and J lost 7 bases; unmatched junction nucleotides: 5. The CDR3 runs to 13 residues. In DNA, the CDR3 is TGTGCCAGCAGTTCCCAGGGGGCCGGTGGCTACACCTTC. As protein: CASSSQGAGGYTF.

J is TRBJ1-1 and V is TRBV19; D call uncertain. Germline V gene sequence: CDR1 LNHDA, CDR2 SQIVND (reference sequence). CDR3 length: 15 residues. Trimming took off 3 bases at V and 4 bases at J, with 15 bases between the two ends. CDR3 protein: CASSISGGGGTEAFF. CDR3 nucleotide sequence: TGTGCCAGTAGTATCTCCGGTGGAGGCGGCACTGAAGCTTTCTTT.

This chain joins TRBV19 and TRBJ1-1, with D possibly being TRBD1 (5 bases). The V end lost 2 bases, the J end lost 1 base, and 14 bases lay between the germline ends. The CDR3 covers 16 residues. Per the germline V gene, CDR1 is LNHDA and CDR2 is SQIVND (reference sequence). CDR3 bases: TGTGCCAGTAGTATAAGGGCAGGGTGGGGGAACACTGAAGCTTTCTTT. This sequence encodes CASSIRAGWGNTEAFF.

The V gene is TRBV29-1, the J gene TRBJ1-3; D is undetermined. Germline CDR1 SQVTM, CDR2 ANQGSEA. Trimming pared 3 bases from V and 10 bases from J, leaving 10 bases between. CDR3 length: 11 residues. In DNA, the CDR3 is TGCAGCGTTGATTTTGGCGGAACCATATATTTT. It codes for CSVDFGGTIYF.

V is TRBV27 and J is TRBJ2-4, with D maybe TRBD2 (6 bases). Trimming left V 5 bases short and J 1 base short, with 18 bases between. Per the germline V gene, CDR1 is MNHEY and CDR2 is SMNVEV (reference sequence). The length of the CDR3 is 17 residues. In DNA form, the CDR3 reads TGTGCCAGCAGTACGCCCTCGGGAGCCGGGGCCAAAAACATTCAGTACTTC. Residues: CASSTPSGAGAKNIQYF.

The rearrangement links TRBV11-2 to TRBJ1-2; D may be TRBD1 (6 bases). Germline V lookup: CDR1 SGHAT, CDR2 FQNNGV. With 5 bases removed from V and 6 bases from J, the gap between germline ends came to 13 bases. The CDR3 extends over 13 amino acids. CDR3 in amino acids: CASSQGPGNGYTF. The CDR3 DNA reads TGTGCCAGCAGCCAGGGGCCCGGGAATGGCTACACCTTC.

The J gene is TRBJ2-1, the V gene TRBV3-1 (or the pseudogene TRBV3-2), with a possible D match to TRBD2 (6 bases). The V and J ends lost 3 bases and 10 bases respectively, with 10 bases between them. The germline V gene encodes CDR1 LGHDT and CDR2 YNNKEL (reference sequence). The CDR3 extends over 12 amino acids. The CDR3 DNA is TGTGCCAGCAGCCAGGGTAGCGGAGAGCAGTTCTTC. This gives the protein CASSQGSGEQFF.

On this clone: The same CDR3 is also encoded by other DNA sequences in this sample. This chain links TRBV24-1 with TRBJ2-1; 8 bases align to TRBD2. V lost 0 bases and J lost 4; bases outside the gene matches: 4. The CDR3 is made up of 16 amino acids. Germline V gene lookup returns CDR1 KGHDR and CDR2 SFDVKD. CDR3 loop: CATSDLPSGPYNEQFF. The DNA of the CDR3 is TGTGCCACCAGTGATTTGCCTAGCGGGCCTTACAATGAGCAGTTCTTC.

The chain is built from TRBV27 and TRBJ1-4; 10 bases are shared with TRBD1. CDR1 and CDR2 from the germline V gene are MNHEY and SMNVEV (reference sequence). Unmatched junction bases numbered 8, after V lost 6 bases and J lost 7 bases. This CDR3 comprises 15 residues. CDR3 nucleotides: TGTGCCAGCAGACAAACCGGGACAGGGGCTGAAAAACTGTTTTTT. Translating it yields CASRQTGTGAEKLFF.

In DNA form, the CDR3 reads TGTGCCAGCAGTGAATTAAACAGGAACACTGAAGCTTTCTTT. Its protein is CASSELNRNTEAFF. The V call is TRBV25-1, the J call TRBJ1-1, with D hard to call. CDR1 is MGHDK and CDR2 is SYGVNS in the germline V gene. The CDR3 is 14 amino acids. V lost 1 base to trimming and J lost 1 base, with 7 bases between them. The full variable domain, with the rest looked up from reference TRBV25-1 and TRBJ1-1, is EADIYQTPRYLVIGTGKKITLECSQTMGHDKMYWYQQDPGMELHLIHYSYGVNSTEKGDLSSESTVSRIRTEHFPLTLESARPSHTSQYLCASSELNRNTEAFFGQGTRLTVV.

V is TRBV11-2 and J is TRBJ2-7, with TRBD1 identical over 9 bases. The J segment lost 7 bases and the V segment lost 1 base, leaving 8 bases of the junction unmatched. The CDR3 totals 15 residues. Germline V lookup: CDR1 SGHAT, CDR2 FQNNGV. The CDR3 DNA is TGTGCCAGCAGCTTAGGCGGACAGGGGTTAGGGGAGCAGTACTTC. It encodes CASSLGGQGLGEQYF.

This clone was observed a single time. The V and J genes are TRBV5-4 and TRBJ2-3; 13 bases align to TRBD2. Per the germline V gene, CDR1 is SGHNT and CDR2 is YYREEE (reference sequence). This CDR3 has 17 residues. V lost 1 base to trimming and J lost 2 bases; unmatched junction nucleotides: 4. The CDR3 region is CASSLTGLAGNTDTQYF. CDR3 coding DNA: TGTGCCAGCAGCTTGACGGGACTAGCGGGGAACACAGATACGCAGTATTTT.

The chain has TRBV2 and TRBJ1-1; weak D call: TRBD1 (5 bases). V shed 10 bases and J shed 0 bases, with 15 bases lying between them. The CDR3 covers 14 residues. The germline CDR1 and CDR2 sequences are SNHLY and FYNNEI. The DNA for the CDR3 is TGTGCCACCCCCAGGGCAGGAATGAACACTGAAGCTTTCTTT. Protein product: CATPRAGMNTEAFF.

The V call is TRBV18, the J call TRBJ1-4; D is unclear. This CDR3 spans 16 amino acids. The germline CDR1 and CDR2 sequences are KGHSH and LQKENI. V was cut by 0 bases and J by 7 bases, with 15 bases left in between. The CDR3 DNA reads as TGTGCCAGCTCACCACCGGCGGGTTTACCCGGTGAAAAACTGTTTTTT. It yields the protein CASSPPAGLPGEKLFF.

The J gene is TRBJ1-2, the V gene TRBV30; 7 bases align to TRBD1. Germline-derived CDR1 and CDR2 are GTSNPN and SVGIG (reference sequence). Trimming at V came to 2 bases and at J to 4 bases, leaving 1 base not matched to a gene. The CDR3 is 12 residues long. CDR3: CAWSRQGYGYTF. Here the CDR3 DNA reads TGTGCCTGGAGTCGACAGGGCTATGGCTACACCTTC.

This chain links TRBV19 with TRBJ1-3, with D possibly matching TRBD1 (6 bases). The CDR3 consists of 17 residues. Per germline, CDR1 LNHDA and CDR2 SQIVND (reference sequence). The V gene lost 5 bases and the J gene lost 7 bases, with 24 bases spanning the gap. The CDR3 sequence is CASSVHSDRGARNTIYF. The CDR3 region has the DNA TGTGCCAGTAGTGTCCACAGTGATCGGGGGGCGCGGAACACCATATATTTT.